Presented here are 16 T cell receptor beta chains from one specimen sequenced in a study of cytomegalovirus exposure and HLA in healthy donors. Amplification used 60 Vbeta primers and 13 Jbeta primers. The table came from immunoSEQ multiplex PCR; TCRdb's copy has only in-frame clones and leaves some out. Here the sample spans 110,000 to 150,000 clones, over 8% being singletons. The sequenced material came from PBMCs. The receptors shown here come from a male donor in good health and CMV-seronegative.

This chain connects TRBV28 to TRBJ1-5; D is uncertain. The ends were cut back, 3 bases at V and 7 bases at J, with 7 bases in the middle. Germline values: CDR1 MDHEN, CDR2 SYDVKM. The CDR3 consists of 12 residues. CDR3 region: CASSFGSQPQHF. In DNA, the CDR3 is TGTGCCAGCAGTTTCGGGTCACAGCCCCAGCATTTT.

This clone was counted between two and nine times. The V and J genes are TRBV19 and TRBJ2-6; D gene unclear. The V gene lost 5 bases and the J gene lost 0 bases, with 8 bases spanning the gap. Germline V gene lookup returns CDR1 LNHDA and CDR2 SQIVND (reference sequence). The CDR3 runs 15 residues. The CDR3 DNA reads TGTGCCAGTAGTTCTGCGGTCTCTGGGGCCAACGTCCTGACTTTC. It translates to CASSSAVSGANVLTF.

This chain joins TRBV7-9 and TRBJ1-6; D is ambiguous. Germline lookup yields CDR1 SEHNR and CDR2 FQNEAQ (reference sequence). V was shortened by 1 base and J by 7 bases, with 11 bases between the two germline ends. The CDR3 is made up of 15 amino acids. The chain's CDR3 is CASSLGGSRNSPLHF. CDR3 nucleotide sequence: TGTGCCAGCAGCTTAGGCGGCAGTAGGAATTCACCCCTCCACTTT.

This clone was counted between two and nine times. This sequence joins TRBV27 and TRBJ2-2, with D perhaps TRBD1 (5 bases). The V end lost 1 base, the J end lost 0 bases, and 18 bases lay between the germline ends. The CDR3 is made up of 19 amino acids. CDR1 MNHEY and CDR2 SMNVEV come from the germline V gene (reference sequence). CDR3 DNA: TGTGCCAGCAGTTTATTTGCAGGGTTAAGGTTATCGAACACCGGGGAGCTGTTTTTT. It yields the protein CASSLFAGLRLSNTGELFF.

V is TRBV27 and J is TRBJ1-1; tentatively, D is TRBD1 (6 bases). The CDR3 has 17 amino acids. V gave up 7 bases and J gave up 4 bases, with 25 bases separating them. Germline CDR1 reads MNHEY; CDR2 reads SMNVEV (reference sequence). CDR3 residues: CASTFSQRGALSTEAFF. Written as DNA, the CDR3 is TGTGCCAGCACCTTTTCCCAACGGGGGGCACTAAGCACTGAAGCTTTCTTT.

This clone has just a few counts. J is TRBJ1-2 and V is TRBV9, with 7 bases matching TRBD1. This CDR3 is built from 12 residues. V gave up 0 bases and J gave up 7 bases; unmatched junction bases: 0. The germline V gene encodes CDR1 SGDLS and CDR2 YYNGEE. CDR3 loop: CASSVGDSGYTF. In DNA form, the CDR3 reads TGTGCCAGCAGCGTAGGGGACAGTGGCTACACCTTC. The complete variable domain, with remaining parts taken from reference TRBV9 and TRBJ1-2, reads DSGVTQTPKHLITATGQRVTLRCSPRSGDLSVYWYQQSLDQGLQFLIQYYNGEERAKGNILERFSAQQFPDLHSELNLSSLELGDSALYFCASSVGDSGYTFGSGTRLTVV.

This clone was seen more than once but under ten times. The chain is built from TRBV28 and TRBJ1-6; a possible D gene is TRBD1 (5 bases). CDR1 and CDR2 (germline): MDHEN, SYDVKM. This CDR3 comprises 15 residues. Between the trimmed V and J ends, which lost 0 bases and 10 bases, there was a span of 13 bases. In DNA form, the CDR3 reads TGTGCCAGCAGTTTATGGGGGCCAGGAGGGTCACCCCTCCACTTT. Its protein product is CASSLWGPGGSPLHF.

This clone was recorded a few times. The chain uses TRBV9 and TRBJ2-1; TRBD1 agrees at 7 bases. Germline V gene lookup returns CDR1 SGDLS and CDR2 YYNGEE. The CDR3 loop spans 15 amino acids. The V gene end was trimmed by 0 bases and the J gene end by 3 bases; junction bases not matched to a gene: 3. CDR3 protein: CASSVVGQDYNEQFF. Here the CDR3 DNA reads TGTGCCAGCAGCGTAGTCGGACAGGACTACAATGAGCAGTTCTTC.

This clone was seen a handful of times. The chain employs TRBV7-8 and TRBJ1-4, with D possibly being TRBD1 (6 bases). The length of the CDR3 is 16 residues. V lost 5 bases, J lost 3 bases, and 16 bases lay in between. Germline V gives CDR1 SGHVS, CDR2 FQNEAQ. The CDR3 DNA sequence: TGTGCCAGCAGCCTATTAGGGGGAAAAGCTAATGAAAAACTGTTTTTT. Translating gives CASSLLGGKANEKLFF.

This clone was picked up a small number of times. The chain employs TRBV28 and TRBJ1-5, with 8 bases identical to TRBD1. With V trimmed by 5 bases and J by 0 bases, 6 bases remained unmatched. CDR3 size: 16 residues. Per germline, CDR1 MDHEN and CDR2 SYDVKM. The CDR3 region is CASSPHGQGSNQPQHF. The DNA of the CDR3 is TGTGCCAGCAGTCCTCATGGACAGGGTAGCAATCAGCCCCAGCATTTT.

The chain combines TRBV19 with TRBJ1-5; a weak D match, TRBD1 (5 bases). CDR1 LNHDA and CDR2 SQIVND come from the germline V gene (reference sequence). The CDR3 loop spans 16 amino acids. The V end lost 5 bases, the J end lost 7 bases, and 21 bases lay between the germline ends. CDR3 amino acids: CASSVRRSGFGQPQHF. The DNA of the CDR3 is TGTGCCAGTAGTGTACGACGGTCAGGGTTCGGGCAGCCCCAGCATTTT.

In this sample, this clone turned up once. The chain recombines TRBV28 with TRBJ2-2, with 7 bases fitting TRBD2. V lost 2 bases and J lost 3; bases outside the gene matches: 9. The CDR3 runs to 17 residues. Germline CDR1 and CDR2: MDHEN and SYDVKM. CDR3 protein: CASSLRGGWLYTGELFF. The CDR3 DNA follows: TGTGCCAGCAGTTTACGGGGAGGGTGGCTGTACACCGGGGAGCTGTTTTTT.

The chain couples TRBV9 to TRBJ2-1; 9 bases line up with TRBD1. V trimming: 4 bases; J trimming: 4 bases; junction bases outside the gene matches: 12. This CDR3 region has 17 residues. Germline CDR1 reads SGDLS; CDR2 reads YYNGEE. This CDR3 is CASSLNPGQGNYNEQFF. The CDR3 DNA reads as TGTGCCAGCAGCCTTAATCCGGGACAGGGAAATTACAATGAGCAGTTCTTC.

The rearrangement joins TRBV7-3 to TRBJ2-7, with 9 bases that match TRBD1. Germline trimming cut 5 bases from V and 12 bases from J; bases unmatched to any gene: 20. CDR1 SGHTA and CDR2 FQGTGA come from the germline V gene. There are 16 residues in the CDR3. The CDR3 is CASSTLRGQGHRGGYF. CDR3 sequence (DNA): TGTGCCAGCAGCACTCTCCGCGGACAGGGGCACCGGGGTGGGTACTTC.

The chain uses TRBV21-1 and TRBJ1-6; the table's D gene call, TRBD1, was not cross checked with the DNA. TRBV21-1 is deemed a pseudogene. The CDR3 is 15 amino acids. The DNA for the CDR3 is TGTGCCAGCAGCAAAGGGGCAGGGGATAATTCACCCCTCCACTTT. Translated, it gives CASSKGAGDNSPLHF.

Written as DNA, the CDR3 is TGCGCCAGCAGCCCTCGGACTAGCGGCCACACAGATACGCAGTATTTT. Encoded protein: CASSPRTSGHTDTQYF. The rearrangement joins TRBV4-1 to TRBJ2-3; the match to TRBD2 covers 10 bases. The CDR3 contains 16 residues. CDR1 and CDR2 (germline): MGHRA, YSYEKL. V gave up 4 bases and J gave up 2 bases; unmatched junction bases: 6.